This T cell receptor (beta chain) was retrieved from a study of T cells in Graves' hyperthyroidism and ophthalmopathy. The source material, RNA transcripts, was used to amplify TCR beta CDR3 regions. The HTBI primer set drove a first-round RT-PCR of the TCR CDR3. MiXCR was run by TCRdb on the multiplex PCR reads, yielding one entry per CDR3 protein. The table includes approximately 380,000 distinct CDR3 sequences, more than 13% detected once. Points on this clonotype: A much larger clone is a single base away; this may be a read error. Given the absence of the conserved phenylalanine or tryptophan at the CDR3 end, a read error is likely.

This CDR3 is built from 12 residues. Germline-derived CDR1 and CDR2 are DFQATT and SNEGSKA (reference sequence). Trimming shortened V by 2 bases and J by 3 bases, and 8 bases separated the two germline ends. This TCR came from a man in his forties or fifties with Graves' ophthalmopathy. Sequencing was performed on blood. This rearrangement joins TRBV20-1 to TRBJ2-7, with D possibly TRBD1 on 5 matching bases. The CDR3 DNA reads TGCAGTGCTAGAATTGACAGCTACGAGCAGTACCTC. Translation: CSARIDSYEQYL.